This TCR beta chain was captured by sequencing in a study of blood T cell repertoires in COVID-19. Study-level background: Cohort 3 recovered donors had two negative PCRs, clearance, or symptom resolution.

Profiled with immunoSEQ multiplex PCR; TCRdb holds only in-frame clones, not every one. The table lists under 400,000 clones, 87% of them singletons, with approximately 1.8% in the top ten. Sequencing was carried out using PBMCs or T cells enriched from blood (not recorded which). The TCR comes from a middle-aged man in a cohort exposed to, infected with or recovered from COVID-19 (not recorded which).

CDR3: CASSETGGNTGELFF. CDR3 in DNA: TGCGCCAGCAGTGAGACAGGGGGCAACACCGGGGAGCTGTTTTTT. This chain uses TRBV10-1 with TRBJ2-2; 9 bases agree with TRBD1. The V gene end was trimmed by 2 bases and the J gene end by 2 bases; junction bases not matched to a gene: 0. Germline V gene lookup returns CDR1 WNHNN and CDR2 SYGVQD (reference sequence). This CDR3 spans 15 amino acids.